Below are 19 T cell receptor beta chains sequenced from a single sample in a study of CD8+CD57+ T cells in acquired aplastic anemia. The use of genomic DNA as template underpinned the TCR beta VDJ and CDR3 profiling. Each CDR3 protein is one row after TCRdb ran MiXCR on the reads. Among about 190,000 distinct CDR3 sequences, roughly half were seen once, and the ten largest hold over 7.5%. CD8+CD57+ cell expansion, shown by flow cytometry, had occurred in the patients selected for sequencing. The sample was sorted CD4+, CD8+, or CD8+CD57+ T cells (not recorded which) from PBMCs. The receptors stem from a human donor with aplastic anemia.

With regard to this clonotype: The junction shows a germline mismatch at one end, possibly a read error. This chain links TRBV11-1 with TRBJ2-2; 11 bases are shared with TRBD1. The germline gives CDR1 SGHAT, CDR2 FQDESV (reference sequence). CDR3 size: 20 residues. The CDR3 loop reads CDSSLRDRSRDRGSPGELFF. The CDR3, as DNA: TGTGACAGCAGCTTACGGGATCGGAGTAGGGACAGGGGGTCCCCCGGGGAGCTGTTTTTT.

This chain links TRBV10-3 with TRBJ2-1, with 10 bases lining up with TRBD2. J lost 2 bases, V lost 4 bases, and 5 bases had no gene match. Germline V gives CDR1 ENHRY, CDR2 SYGVKD. The CDR3 totals 16 residues. The CDR3 sequence is CAISGSSGGAYNEQFF. The DNA of the CDR3 is TGTGCCATCAGTGGCTCTAGCGGGGGCGCCTACAATGAGCAGTTCTTC.

This clonotype has a handful of counts. V is TRBV3-1 and J is TRBJ1-4, with no clear D. Germline lookup yields CDR1 LGHDT and CDR2 YNNKEL (reference sequence). The V gene lost 0 bases and the J gene lost 8 bases, with 13 bases spanning the gap. This CDR3 contains 15 residues. This chain's CDR3 is CASSQEFGVREKLFF. CDR3 in DNA: TGTGCCAGCAGCCAAGAATTCGGGGTTCGGGAAAAACTGTTTTTT.

There are many counts of this clonotype. The chain has TRBV5-1 and TRBJ1-4; D possibly corresponds to TRBD1 (5 bases). V was trimmed by 0 bases and J by 5 bases, leaving 8 bases between them. The CDR3 consists of 14 residues. Germline assignment: CDR1 SGHRS and CDR2 YFSETQ. DNA of the CDR3: TGCGCCAGCAGCTTGGGGGGCCAGAATGAAAAACTGTTTTTT. Protein: CASSLGGQNEKLFF.

The chain carries TRBV25-1 and TRBJ1-1; perhaps TRBD1 as D (5 bases). The V end was cut by 11 bases, the J end by 4 bases, with 14 bases between. The CDR3 is 12 residues long. The germline V gene has CDR1 MGHDK and CDR2 SYGVNS. The CDR3 loop is CAAGTSGTEAFF. For the CDR3, the DNA is TGTGCCGCGGGGACGTCGGGCACTGAAGCTTTCTTT. The entire variable domain, with the rest obtained from reference TRBV25-1 and TRBJ1-1, is as follows: EADIYQTPRYLVIGTGKKITLECSQTMGHDKMYWYQQDPGMELHLIHYSYGVNSTEKGDLSSESTVSRIRTEHFPLTLESARPSHTSQYLCAAGTSGTEAFFGQGTRLTVV.

This clonotype was recorded at least ten times. V is TRBV19 and J is TRBJ2-1; D is perhaps TRBD1 (7 bases). The CDR3 has 19 residues. V was shortened by 6 bases and J by 3 bases, with 27 bases between the two germline ends. Germline V gene data show CDR1 as LNHDA and CDR2 as SQIVND (reference sequence). Here the CDR3 reads CASRPFGGFYQGGYNEQFF. As DNA, the CDR3 is TGTGCCAGTAGGCCTTTTGGGGGATTTTACCAGGGGGGCTACAATGAGCAGTTCTTC.

This clonotype was detected only a few times. This chain uses TRBV2 with TRBJ2-1, with a tentative D call TRBD2 (6 bases). The V gene lost 3 bases and the J gene lost 0 bases, with 9 bases spanning the gap. The CDR3 has 15 residues. The V gene's germline CDR1 is SNHLY and CDR2 FYNNEI. The chain's CDR3 is CASSEEGSSYNEQFF. The CDR3 DNA reads TGTGCCAGCAGTGAGGAGGGGAGCTCCTACAATGAGCAGTTCTTC.

CDR3 residues: CASSLAVYRLETQYF. The CDR3 DNA sequence: TGTGCCAGCAGCTTAGCGGTCTACCGTCTAGAGACCCAGTACTTC. The chain uses TRBV7-9 and TRBJ2-5, with D uncertain. Looked up from germline, CDR1 is SEHNR and CDR2 is FQNEAQ (reference sequence). V was clipped by 0 bases and J by 4 bases, with 12 bases between them. There are 15 residues in the CDR3.

Comment on this clonotype: This may come from a read error, since a much larger clone is one base off. CDR3 amino acids: CACSYQQGLSYEQFF. CDR3 DNA sequence: TGTGCCTGCAGTTACCAACAGGGACTTAGCTATGAGCAGTTCTTC. The rearrangement joins TRBV6-5 to TRBJ2-1, with D perhaps TRBD1 or TRBD2 (6 bases each). CDR3 length: 15 amino acids. Germline loops: CDR1 MNHEY, CDR2 SVGAGI.

V usage is TRBV19 and J usage is TRBJ1-3; D is undetermined. The CDR3 runs 10 residues. CDR1 LNHDA and CDR2 SQIVND come from the germline V gene (reference sequence). Trimming removed 3 bases from V and 10 bases from J, with 4 bases in between. CDR3 loop: CASSIATIYF. For the CDR3, the DNA is TGTGCCAGTAGTATCGCAACCATATATTTT.

The gene calls are TRBV2 and TRBJ2-3; a weak D match, TRBD1 (5 bases). V lost 3 bases and J lost 0, with 10 bases in between. Germline V gene lookup returns CDR1 SNHLY and CDR2 FYNNEI. CDR3 length equals 15 residues. In DNA, the CDR3 is TGTGCCAGCAGTGACAGGGTAGGGAGCACAGATACGCAGTATTTT. Translating it yields CASSDRVGSTDTQYF.

This clonotype was detected many times. J is TRBJ2-7 and V is TRBV20-1; D is perhaps TRBD1 or TRBD2 (5 bases each). V was cut by 6 bases and J by 7 bases, with 19 bases left in between. This CDR3 has 13 residues. The germline CDR1 and CDR2 sequences are DFQATT and SNEGSKA (reference sequence). The CDR3 nucleotides read TGCAGTGCGCTCCGGGACGCGCTGGGGGAGCAGTACTTC. It specifies CSALRDALGEQYF.

This clonotype was observed a handful of times. This sequence joins TRBV6-4 and TRBJ1-2, with D possibly matching TRBD1 (5 bases). CDR3 length: 14 residues. CDR1 is MRHNA and CDR2 is SNTAGT in the germline V gene. V dropped 7 bases and J dropped 3 bases, with 15 bases sitting between them. Written as DNA, the CDR3 is TGTGCCAGCAAGGCAGGGCGGTTTGACTATGGCTACACCTTC. Residues: CASKAGRFDYGYTF.

This chain connects TRBV29-1 to TRBJ1-3; possible D gene TRBD1, 6 bases. V was cut by 4 bases and J by 0 bases, with 10 bases left in between. This CDR3 has 14 residues. Germline V gene data show CDR1 as SQVTM and CDR2 as ANQGSEA. In DNA, the CDR3 is TGCAGCGTTGGGGGGGCCACCTCTGGAAACACCATATATTTT. This sequence encodes CSVGGATSGNTIYF.

The CDR3 DNA sequence: TGTGCCAGCAGTGCGAACAGGGGCGGGGAGACCCAGTACTTC. Translated, it gives CASSANRGGETQYF. The gene calls are TRBV2 and TRBJ2-5, with 7 bases identical to TRBD1. V was pared by 4 bases and J by 5 bases, with 7 bases of the junction left unmatched. The CDR3 is 14 amino acids. CDR1 is SNHLY and CDR2 is FYNNEI in the germline V gene.

The chain links TRBV10-3 to TRBJ2-7; TRBD1 matches 12 bases. The CDR3 is 13 residues long. The germline V gene encodes CDR1 ENHRY and CDR2 SYGVKD. V trimming: 7 bases; J trimming: 5 bases; junction bases outside the gene matches: 3. The CDR3 is CAIKGTGGNEQYF. The CDR3 DNA is TGTGCCATCAAAGGGACAGGGGGCAACGAGCAGTACTTC.

This chain uses TRBV6-1 with TRBJ2-7; 8 nucleotides line up with TRBD2. V was pared by 8 bases and J by 4 bases, with 4 bases of the junction left unmatched. The CDR3 sequence is 12 residues long. CDR1 and CDR2 (germline): MNHNS, SASEGT. CDR3 residues: CASREGMYEQYF. DNA for the CDR3: TGTGCCAGCCGGGAGGGGATGTACGAGCAGTACTTC.

The J gene is TRBJ2-3, the V gene TRBV9; weak D call: TRBD2 (6 bases). The ends were cut back, 0 bases at V and 3 bases at J, with 11 bases in the middle. Germline V gene sequence: CDR1 SGDLS, CDR2 YYNGEE. The CDR3 spans 15 residues. CDR3 bases: TGTGCCAGCAGCGTAGGCGGGGCCGGAACAGATACGCAGTATTTT. Its translation: CASSVGGAGTDTQYF.

This clonotype was seen more than once but under ten times. The chain joins TRBV2 to TRBJ1-5; unclear D gene. This CDR3 is 14 amino acids long. From germline, CDR1 is SNHLY and CDR2 FYNNEI. V was cut by 3 bases and J by 1 base, with 7 bases left in between. In DNA form, the CDR3 reads TGTGCCAGCAGTGAGGGTTCAAGCAATCAGCCCCAGCATTTT. This encodes CASSEGSSNQPQHF.